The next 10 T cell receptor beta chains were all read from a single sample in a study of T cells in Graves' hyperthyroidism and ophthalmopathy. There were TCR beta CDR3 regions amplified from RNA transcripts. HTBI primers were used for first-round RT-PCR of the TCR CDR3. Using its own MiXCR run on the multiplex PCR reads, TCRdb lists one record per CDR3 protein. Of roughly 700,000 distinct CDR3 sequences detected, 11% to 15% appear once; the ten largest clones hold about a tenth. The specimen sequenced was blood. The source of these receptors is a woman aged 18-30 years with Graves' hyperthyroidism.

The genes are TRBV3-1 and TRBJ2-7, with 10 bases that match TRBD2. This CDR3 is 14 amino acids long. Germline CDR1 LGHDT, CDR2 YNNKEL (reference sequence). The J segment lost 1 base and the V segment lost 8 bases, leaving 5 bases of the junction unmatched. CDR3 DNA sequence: TGTGCCAGCGCCGCTAGCGGGGGTTCCTACGAGCAGTACTTC. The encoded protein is CASAASGGSYEQYF.

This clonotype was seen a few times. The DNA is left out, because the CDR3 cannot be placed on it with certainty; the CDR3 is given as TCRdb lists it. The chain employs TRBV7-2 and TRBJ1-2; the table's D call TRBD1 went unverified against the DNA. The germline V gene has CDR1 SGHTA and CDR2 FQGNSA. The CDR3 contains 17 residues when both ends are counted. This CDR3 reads CASSLAVGSGINYGHTF.

The CDR3 region has the DNA TGTGCCAGCAGGGAGGGACGGCAGAACACTGAAGCTTTCTTT. This codes for CASREGRQNTEAFF. The chain uses TRBV6-1 and TRBJ1-1; D perhaps matches TRBD1 (5 bases). Germline V gene sequence: CDR1 MNHNS, CDR2 SASEGT. V was pared by 6 bases and J by 1 base, with 12 bases between. CDR3 length equals 14 residues.

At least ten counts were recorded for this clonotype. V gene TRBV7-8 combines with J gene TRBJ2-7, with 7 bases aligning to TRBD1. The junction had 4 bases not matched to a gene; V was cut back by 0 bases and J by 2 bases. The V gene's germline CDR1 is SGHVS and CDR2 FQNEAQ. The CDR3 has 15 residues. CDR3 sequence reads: CASSLARQGAYEQYF. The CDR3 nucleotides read TGTGCCAGCAGCTTAGCGCGCCAGGGGGCCTACGAGCAGTACTTC.

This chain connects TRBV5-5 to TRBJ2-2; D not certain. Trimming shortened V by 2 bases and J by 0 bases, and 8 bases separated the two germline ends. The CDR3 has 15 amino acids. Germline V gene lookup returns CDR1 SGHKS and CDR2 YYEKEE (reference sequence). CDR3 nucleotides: TGTGCCAGCAGCTTACCGGCGACGAACACCGGGGAGCTGTTTTTT. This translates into CASSLPATNTGELFF.

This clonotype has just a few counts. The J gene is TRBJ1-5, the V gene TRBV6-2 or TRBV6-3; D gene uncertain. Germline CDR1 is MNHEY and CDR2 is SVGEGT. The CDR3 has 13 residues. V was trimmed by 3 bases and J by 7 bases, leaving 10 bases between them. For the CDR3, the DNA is TGTGCCAGCAGTTATCTTGGGTTACAGCCCCAGCATTTT. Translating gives CASSYLGLQPQHF.

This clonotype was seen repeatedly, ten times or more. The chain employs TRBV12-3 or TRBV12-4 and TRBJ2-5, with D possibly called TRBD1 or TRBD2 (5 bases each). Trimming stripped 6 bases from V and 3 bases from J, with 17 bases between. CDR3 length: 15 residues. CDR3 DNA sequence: TGTGCCAGCAGACCTTGGGGTGGGGGAAAAGAGACCCAGTACTTC. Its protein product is CASRPWGGGKETQYF.

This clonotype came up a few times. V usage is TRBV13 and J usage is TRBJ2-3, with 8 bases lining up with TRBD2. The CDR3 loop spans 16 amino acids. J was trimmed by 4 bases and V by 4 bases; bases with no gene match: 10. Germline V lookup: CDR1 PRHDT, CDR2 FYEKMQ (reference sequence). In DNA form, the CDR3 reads TGTGCCAGCAGCTCCGGGACTAGAGGTTTTCCAGATACGCAGTATTTT. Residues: CASSSGTRGFPDTQYF.

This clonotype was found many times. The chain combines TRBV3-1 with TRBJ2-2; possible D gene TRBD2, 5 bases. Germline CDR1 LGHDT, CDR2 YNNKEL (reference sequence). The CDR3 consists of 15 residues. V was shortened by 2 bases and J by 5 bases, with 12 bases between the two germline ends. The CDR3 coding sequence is TGTGCCAGCAGCCAATCTAGCACTGGGACCGGGGAGCTGTTTTTT. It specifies CASSQSSTGTGELFF.

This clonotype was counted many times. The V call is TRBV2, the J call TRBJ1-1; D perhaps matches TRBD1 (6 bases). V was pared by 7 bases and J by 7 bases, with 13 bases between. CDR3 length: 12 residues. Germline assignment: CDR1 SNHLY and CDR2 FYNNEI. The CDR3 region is CASNVGGGEAFF. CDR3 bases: TGTGCCAGCAATGTAGGGGGAGGTGAAGCTTTCTTT.